The clone carrying this T cell receptor (beta chain) was seen a few times. Its cognate antigen is unknown. Both 60 Vbeta primers and 13 Jbeta primers went into the PCR. TCRdb's copy holds only in-frame clones and misses some; the assay was immunoSEQ multiplex PCR. Of about 160,000 clones listed, about 80% are singletons. The germline CDR1 and CDR2 sequences are DFQATT and SNEGSKA (reference sequence). Trimming shortened V by 1 base and J by 3 bases, and 3 bases separated the two germline ends. The CDR3 length is 11 residues. These data originate in a study of cytomegalovirus exposure and HLA in healthy donors. General study points: A link between a missense DCLRE1C variant and TCR beta V- and J-gene trimming emerged from a later analysis. The authors later found most CMV-associated TCR beta chains appeared HLA-restricted.

This TCR was sampled from a man in his late teens or twenties in good health and CMV-seropositive. The chain joins TRBV20-1 to TRBJ2-5, with no clear D. The sample comprised PBMCs. CDR3: CSARAEETQYF. The CDR3 nucleotides are TGCAGTGCTAGAGCTGAAGAGACCCAGTACTTC.